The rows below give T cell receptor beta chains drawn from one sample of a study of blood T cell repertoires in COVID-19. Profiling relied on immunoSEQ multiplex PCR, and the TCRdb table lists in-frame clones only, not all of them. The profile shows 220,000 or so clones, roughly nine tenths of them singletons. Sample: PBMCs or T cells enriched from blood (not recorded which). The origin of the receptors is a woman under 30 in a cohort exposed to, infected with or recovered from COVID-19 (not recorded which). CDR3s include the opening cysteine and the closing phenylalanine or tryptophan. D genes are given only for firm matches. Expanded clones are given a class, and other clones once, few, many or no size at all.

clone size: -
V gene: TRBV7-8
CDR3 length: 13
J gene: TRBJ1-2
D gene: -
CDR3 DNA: TGTGCCAGCAGTCGAGTCCAAATCTATGGCTACACCTTC
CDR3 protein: CASSRVQIYGYTF

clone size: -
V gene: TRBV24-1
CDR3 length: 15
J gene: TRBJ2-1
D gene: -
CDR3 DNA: TGTGCCACCAGTGATCCACAGAGCTCCTACAATGAGCAGTTCTTC
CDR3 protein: CATSDPQSSYNEQFF

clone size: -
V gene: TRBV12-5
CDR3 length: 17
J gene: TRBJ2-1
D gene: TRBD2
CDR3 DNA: TGTGCTAGTGGTTCGGGACAACCGGGACTAGCGGGAAATGAGCAGTTCTTC
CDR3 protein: CASGSGQPGLAGNEQFF

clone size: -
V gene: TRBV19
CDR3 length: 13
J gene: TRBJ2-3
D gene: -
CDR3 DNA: TGTGCCAGTAGTATAAGCGGCACAGATACGCAGTATTTT
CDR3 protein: CASSISGTDTQYF

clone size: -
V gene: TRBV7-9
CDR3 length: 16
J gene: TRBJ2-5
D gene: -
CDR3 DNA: TGTGCCAGCAGCTTAGGTACTACTAGGAGGCAAGAGACCCAGTACTTC
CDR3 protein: CASSLGTTRRQETQYF

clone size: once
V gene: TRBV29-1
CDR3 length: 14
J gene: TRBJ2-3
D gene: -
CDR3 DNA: TGCAGCGTTGAGGAGGCAACTAGCACAGATACGCAGTATTTT
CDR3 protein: CSVEEATSTDTQYF

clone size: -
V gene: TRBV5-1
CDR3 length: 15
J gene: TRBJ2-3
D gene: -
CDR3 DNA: TGCGCCAGCAGCTTACAGGGATCAGGCACAGATACGCAGTATTTT
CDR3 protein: CASSLQGSGTDTQYF

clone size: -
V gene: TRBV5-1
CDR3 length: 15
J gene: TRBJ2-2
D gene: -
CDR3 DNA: TGCGCCAGTTGGCACAGGGTTCGAAACACCGGGGAGCTGTTTTTT
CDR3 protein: CASWHRVRNTGELFF

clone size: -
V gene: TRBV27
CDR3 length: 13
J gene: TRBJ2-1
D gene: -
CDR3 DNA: TGTGCCAGCAGTTCGGGACTTTACAATGAGCAGTTCTTC
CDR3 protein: CASSSGLYNEQFF

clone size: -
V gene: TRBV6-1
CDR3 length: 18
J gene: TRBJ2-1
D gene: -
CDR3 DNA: TGTGCCAGCAGTGAAGCGCACGGACAGTTAAGCTCCTACAATGAGCAGTTCTTC
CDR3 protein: CASSEAHGQLSSYNEQFF

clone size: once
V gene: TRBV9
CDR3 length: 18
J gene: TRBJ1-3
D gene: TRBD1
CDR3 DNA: TGTGCCAGCAGCCCCACCGGGACAGGGGGCAGTTCTGGAAACACCATATATTTT
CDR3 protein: CASSPTGTGGSSGNTIYF

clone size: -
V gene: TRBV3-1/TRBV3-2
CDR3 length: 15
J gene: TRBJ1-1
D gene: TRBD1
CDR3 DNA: TGTGCCAGCAGCCGATTGGGACAGCCTAACACTGAAGCTTTCTTT
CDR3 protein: CASSRLGQPNTEAFF

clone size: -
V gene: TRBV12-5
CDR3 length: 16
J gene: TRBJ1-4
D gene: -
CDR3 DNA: TGTGCTAGTGGTTTGGCCGTCGGGGTGGCTAATGAAAAACTGTTTTTT
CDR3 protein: CASGLAVGVANEKLFF

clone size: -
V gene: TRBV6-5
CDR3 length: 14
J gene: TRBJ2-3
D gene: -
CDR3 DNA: TGTGCCAGCAGAGCGACTAGGAGCGCAGATACGCAGTATTTT
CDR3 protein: CASRATRSADTQYF

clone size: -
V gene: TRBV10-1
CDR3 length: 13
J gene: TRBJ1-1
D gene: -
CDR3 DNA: TGCGCCAGCTCCCGACAGAGGAACACTGAAGCTTTCTTT
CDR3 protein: CASSRQRNTEAFF

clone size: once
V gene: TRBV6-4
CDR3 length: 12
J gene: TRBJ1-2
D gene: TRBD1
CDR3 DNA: TGTGCCAGCAGGGGACAGGACTATGGCTACACCTTC
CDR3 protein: CASRGQDYGYTF

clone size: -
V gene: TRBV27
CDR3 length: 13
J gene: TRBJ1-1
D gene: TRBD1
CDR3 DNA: TGTGCCAGCAGTTCCGGGACAGCAAGTGAAGCTTTCTTT
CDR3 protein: CASSSGTASEAFF

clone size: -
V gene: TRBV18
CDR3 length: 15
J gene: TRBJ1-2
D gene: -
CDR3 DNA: TGTGCCAGCTCACCACCTGACACCCTACACTATGGCTACACCTTC
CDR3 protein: CASSPPDTLHYGYTF

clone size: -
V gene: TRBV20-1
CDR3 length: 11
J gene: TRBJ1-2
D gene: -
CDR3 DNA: TGCCGCGCTGGGGAGGAGCGTGGCTACACCTTC
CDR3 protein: CRAGEERGYTF

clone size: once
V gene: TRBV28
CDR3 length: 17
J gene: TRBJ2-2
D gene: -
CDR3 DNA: TGTGCCAGCAGTACGGGCCGGGGGGCTGGGGGCACCGGGGAGCTGTTTTTT
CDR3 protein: CASSTGRGAGGTGELFF

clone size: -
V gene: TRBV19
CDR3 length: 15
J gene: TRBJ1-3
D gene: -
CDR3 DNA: TGTGCCAGTGCGAGCAGGGTTAATTCTGGAAACACCATATATTTT
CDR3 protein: CASASRVNSGNTIYF

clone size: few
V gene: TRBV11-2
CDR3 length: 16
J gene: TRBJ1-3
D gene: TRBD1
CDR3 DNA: TGTGCCAGCAGCTTAGTTTTGGGACAGGCCGGAAACACCATATATTTT
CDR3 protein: CASSLVLGQAGNTIYF

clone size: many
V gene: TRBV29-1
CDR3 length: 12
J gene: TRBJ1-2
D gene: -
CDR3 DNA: TGCAGCGTCCCCGGGTCAGGGGTCGGCTACACCTTC
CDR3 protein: CSVPGSGVGYTF

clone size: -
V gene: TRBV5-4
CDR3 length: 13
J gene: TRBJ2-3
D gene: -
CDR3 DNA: TGTGCCAGCAGCACAAAGGGGGTAGATACGCAGTATTTT
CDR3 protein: CASSTKGVDTQYF

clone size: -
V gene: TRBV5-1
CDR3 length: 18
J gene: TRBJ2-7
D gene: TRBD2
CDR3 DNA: TGCGCCAGCAGCTCATCGGGACTAGCGGGAGGGGGAGAGTACGAGCAGTACTTC
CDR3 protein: CASSSSGLAGGGEYEQYF

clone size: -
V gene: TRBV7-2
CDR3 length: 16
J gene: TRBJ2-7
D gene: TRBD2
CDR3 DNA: TGTGCCAGCAGCGCGGTTTTTGGAGCGGGGAGGGTAGAGCAGTACTTC
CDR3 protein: CASSAVFGAGRVEQYF

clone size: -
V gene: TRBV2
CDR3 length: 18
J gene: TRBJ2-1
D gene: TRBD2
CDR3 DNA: TGTGCCAGCAGTGAAGCGCTAGGACTAGCGGGAAATTACAATGAGCAGTTCTTC
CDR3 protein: CASSEALGLAGNYNEQFF

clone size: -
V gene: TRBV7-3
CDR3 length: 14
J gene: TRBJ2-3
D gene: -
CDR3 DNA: TGTGCCAGCAGCTTAACCCAGTGGCTGAATACGCAGTATTTT
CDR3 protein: CASSLTQWLNTQYF

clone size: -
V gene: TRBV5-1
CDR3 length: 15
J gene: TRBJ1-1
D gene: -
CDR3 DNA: TGCGCCAGCAGCTTGATGGGGGACACTAACACTGAAGCTTTCTTT
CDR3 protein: CASSLMGDTNTEAFF

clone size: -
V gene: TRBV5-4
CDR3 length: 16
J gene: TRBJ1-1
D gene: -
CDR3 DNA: TGTGCCAGCAGCTTGGGGCTTATAGGGGTGAACACTGAAGCTTTCTTT
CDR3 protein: CASSLGLIGVNTEAFF

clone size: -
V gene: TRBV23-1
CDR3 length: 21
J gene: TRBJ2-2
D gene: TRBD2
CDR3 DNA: TGCGCCAGCAGTCAATTTTCATGGACTAGCGGGTGGAATTCGGGCACCGGGGAGCTGTTTTTT
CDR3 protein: CASSQFSWTSGWNSGTGELFF

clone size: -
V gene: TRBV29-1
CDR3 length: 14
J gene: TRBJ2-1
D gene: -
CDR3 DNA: TGCAGCGTTGGAAGTCTCTCGGGGTACAATGAGCAGTTCTTC
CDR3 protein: CSVGSLSGYNEQFF

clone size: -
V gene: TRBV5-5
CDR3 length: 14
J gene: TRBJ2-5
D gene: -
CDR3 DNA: TGTGCCAGCACCACGGGGGAGGTACAAGAGACCCAGTACTTC
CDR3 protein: CASTTGEVQETQYF